Presented here are 22 T cell receptor beta chains from one specimen sequenced in a study of T cells in Graves' hyperthyroidism and ophthalmopathy. Amplification of TCR beta CDR3 regions was performed using RNA transcripts as template. First-round RT-PCR targeting the TCR CDR3 was performed with the HTBI primer set. TCRdb fed the multiplex PCR reads into MiXCR, producing one record per CDR3 protein. The table has some 580,000 distinct CDR3 sequences, roughly 15% seen once. Sequencing was carried out using blood. These receptors all come from a woman in her 40s with Graves' ophthalmopathy.

This clonotype was seen a single time. This sequence may be a read error, since a much larger clone differs from it by one base. CDR3 region: CAWSVPASTNYGHTF. The CDR3 DNA reads TGTGCCTGGAGTGTACCCGCCAGTACTAACTATGGCCACACCTTC. The chain recombines TRBV30 with TRBJ1-2; D is unresolved. CDR1 is GTSNPN, CDR2 SVGIG, per germline (reference sequence). This CDR3 comprises 15 residues.

This clonotype occurred a few times. The chain joins TRBV7-9 to TRBJ2-1, with 11 bases fitting TRBD2. V shed 2 bases and J 7 bases; nucleotides not matched to a gene: 7. CDR3 length equals 16 residues. Germline lookup yields CDR1 SEHNR and CDR2 FQNEAQ (reference sequence). The CDR3 region is CASSLSTLAGGNEQFF. CDR3 bases: TGTGCCAGCAGCTTATCGACCCTAGCGGGAGGAAATGAGCAGTTCTTC.

This clonotype was observed a few times. The chain joins TRBV20-1 to TRBJ1-5; D may be TRBD1 (5 bases). Germline values: CDR1 DFQATT, CDR2 SNEGSKA (reference sequence). Deletions cut 4 bases from V and 3 bases from J, with 16 bases between. This CDR3 has 15 residues. The CDR3 DNA follows: TGCAGTGCTATATCATCCCGGGGGAACAATCAGCCCCAGCATTTT. Its translation is CSAISSRGNNQPQHF.

This clonotype was detected only a few times. The J gene is TRBJ2-1, the V gene TRBV9, with D maybe TRBD2 (6 bases). Germline V gene sequence: CDR1 SGDLS, CDR2 YYNGEE. This CDR3 region has 16 residues. V lost 0 bases and J 5 bases, leaving 15 bases between the germline ends. The CDR3 reads CASSVGLGGAHNEQFF. CDR3 bases: TGTGCCAGCAGCGTAGGTCTAGGCGGGGCCCACAATGAGCAGTTCTTC.

This clonotype has more than one count but fewer than ten. The CDR3 is CASSSGRTNTEAFF. The CDR3 DNA is TGTGCCAGCAGTTCCGGACGAACGAACACTGAAGCTTTCTTT. The V gene is TRBV12-3 or TRBV12-4, the J gene TRBJ1-1, with D hard to call. The CDR3 length is 14 residues. The V end was cut by 4 bases, the J end by 1 base, with 10 bases between.

The V gene is TRBV20-1, the J gene TRBJ2-1, with 8 bases fitting TRBD2. The germline gives CDR1 DFQATT, CDR2 SNEGSKA (reference sequence). V dropped 7 bases and J dropped 1; count of bases not matched to a gene: 21. The CDR3 spans 19 residues. Here the CDR3 DNA reads TGCAGTGGCGCGGGGGGAACCGCGGAGTCAAGACGGTCCTACAATGAGCAGTTCTTC. Translating gives CSGAGGTAESRRSYNEQFF.

The table lists this clonotype with many counts. The gene calls are TRBV5-1 and TRBJ2-2; possibly TRBD2 for D (5 bases). The CDR3 has 15 amino acids. Germline V lookup: CDR1 SGHRS, CDR2 YFSETQ. V lost 3 bases, J lost 1 base, and 10 bases lay in between. This CDR3 reads CASSSGNLNTGELFF. The CDR3 DNA is TGCGCCAGCAGCTCGGGGAACTTGAACACCGGGGAGCTGTTTTTT.

This clonotype was recorded at least ten times. V is TRBV28 and J is TRBJ2-1; either TRBD1 or TRBD2 may supply D (5 bases each). This CDR3 contains 15 residues. The V end lost 8 bases, the J end lost 3 bases, and 17 bases lay between the germline ends. Germline CDR1 and CDR2: MDHEN and SYDVKM. The CDR3 DNA reads TGTGCCAGCGAGGGGCACCTAGTAGTCTACAATGAGCAGTTCTTC. Its translation: CASEGHLVVYNEQFF.

This clonotype was counted many times. The genes are TRBV2 and TRBJ2-1; TRBD1 matches at 9 bases. The germline gives CDR1 SNHLY, CDR2 FYNNEI. There are 15 residues in the CDR3. Germline trimming cut 6 bases from V and 0 bases from J; bases unmatched to any gene: 3. In DNA form, the CDR3 reads TGTGCCAGCAGGGCGGACAGGGGCTCCTACAATGAGCAGTTCTTC. Residues: CASRADRGSYNEQFF.

Of note for this clonotype: Relative to the germline gene, one junction end is altered; a read error may explain this. The chain is built from TRBV30 and TRBJ2-5; unclear D gene. CDR3 length: 12 amino acids. Germline V lookup: CDR1 GTSNPN, CDR2 SVGIG (reference sequence). The CDR3 nucleotides are TGTGTCTGGAGTAGAAATCGGGAGACCCAGTACTTC. Translating it yields CVWSRNRETQYF.

This clonotype was observed at least ten times. The genes are TRBV2 and TRBJ1-1; TRBD1 might be the D (6 bases). Germline CDR1 and CDR2: SNHLY and FYNNEI. The V end lost 6 bases, the J end lost 0 bases, and 11 bases lay between the germline ends. The CDR3 runs to 14 residues. The CDR3 DNA reads as TGTGCCAGCAGACTTACAGGGATGAACACTGAAGCTTTCTTT. It yields the protein CASRLTGMNTEAFF.

This clonotype was picked up a small number of times. The chain links TRBV2 to TRBJ2-3, with D perhaps matching TRBD1 (5 bases). The CDR3 length is 13 residues. Germline assignment: CDR1 SNHLY and CDR2 FYNNEI. V lost 7 bases and J 2 bases, leaving 10 bases between the germline ends. The CDR3, as DNA: TGTGCCAGCAACAGACAGCCCACAGATACGCAGTATTTT. Protein product: CASNRQPTDTQYF.

This clonotype was observed many times. V usage is TRBV28 and J usage is TRBJ2-1; possibly TRBD1 for D (7 bases). The CDR3 is 15 amino acids. Looked up from germline, CDR1 is MDHEN and CDR2 is SYDVKM. V lost 5 bases and J lost 8, with 19 bases in between. In DNA, the CDR3 is TGTGCCAGCAGTCAAGCAGGGGGGTACTCGGATGAGCAGTTCTTC. It encodes CASSQAGGYSDEQFF.

This clonotype has a count of ten or more. CDR3 sequence reads: CASSPTLAGGQNEQFF. CDR3 nucleotide sequence: TGTGCCAGCTCACCTACACTAGCGGGGGGCCAGAATGAGCAGTTCTTC. The chain has TRBV18 and TRBJ2-1, with 12 nucleotides matching TRBD2. The CDR3 length is 16 residues. J lost 7 bases, V lost 3 bases, and 7 bases had no gene match. Germline lookup yields CDR1 KGHSH and CDR2 LQKENI. Based on the CDR3 plus reference TRBV18 and TRBJ2-1, the full variable domain is NAGVMQNPRHLVRRRGQEARLRCSPMKGHSHVYWYRQLPEEGLKFMVYLQKENIIDESGMPKERFSAEFPKEGPSILRIQQVVRGDSAAYFCASSPTLAGGQNEQFFGPGTRLTVL.

This clonotype came up many times. The chain links TRBV28 to TRBJ2-7; a possible D gene is TRBD1 (5 bases). V dropped 7 bases and J dropped 4 bases, with 20 bases sitting between them. This CDR3 comprises 15 residues. The germline V gene encodes CDR1 MDHEN and CDR2 SYDVKM. The CDR3 nucleotides read TGTGCCAGCACCAAGGATCACCAAGGGGTATACGAGCAGTACTTC. This encodes CASTKDHQGVYEQYF. The complete variable domain, with remaining parts taken from reference TRBV28 and TRBJ2-7, reads DVKVTQSSRYLVKRTGEKVFLECVQDMDHENMFWYRQDPGLGLRLIYFSYDVKMKEKGDIPEGYSVSREKKERFSLILESASTNQTSMYLCASTKDHQGVYEQYFGPGTRLTVT.

This clonotype was observed a handful of times. V is TRBV20-1 and J is TRBJ1-1; the D is unclear. This CDR3 spans 14 amino acids. Looked up from germline, CDR1 is DFQATT and CDR2 is SNEGSKA (reference sequence). V was trimmed by 1 base and J by 0 bases, leaving 9 bases between them. The CDR3 sequence: CSARVIGVNTEAFF. The CDR3 coding sequence is TGCAGTGCTAGAGTTATAGGTGTGAACACTGAAGCTTTCTTT.

This clonotype was found once. V usage is TRBV10-1 and J usage is TRBJ2-1; 13 bases map to TRBD2. Germline trimming cut 5 bases from V and 8 bases from J; bases unmatched to any gene: 6. This CDR3 is 15 amino acids long. Germline CDR1 WNHNN, CDR2 SYGVQD (reference sequence). The CDR3 DNA is TGCGCCAGCAGTCCGGGACTAGCGGGAAGCGATGAGCAGTTCTTC. It encodes CASSPGLAGSDEQFF.

This clonotype was found many times. The chain couples TRBV2 to TRBJ1-5; TRBD1 matches at 8 bases. V lost 5 bases, J lost 6 bases, and 9 bases stayed unmatched. The CDR3 runs 15 residues. CDR1 and CDR2 from the germline V gene are SNHLY and FYNNEI. The CDR3, as DNA: TGTGCCAGCAGTCCCGGGACAGGAGGGAGTCAGCCCCAGCATTTT. This gives the protein CASSPGTGGSQPQHF. Full variable domain (missing parts from reference TRBV2 and TRBJ1-5): EPEVTQTPSHQVTQMGQEVILRCVPISNHLYFYWYRQILGQKVEFLVSFYNNEISEKSEIFDDQFSVERPDGSNFTLKIRSTKLEDSAMYFCASSPGTGGSQPQHFGDGTRLSIL.

This clonotype has ten or more counts. The chain employs TRBV12-3 or TRBV12-4 and TRBJ1-2; 7 bases line up with TRBD1. Unmatched junction bases numbered 9, after V lost 3 bases and J lost 8 bases. This CDR3 has 14 amino acids. CDR3 amino acids: CASSFGGRGSGYTF. The CDR3 DNA follows: TGTGCCAGCAGTTTCGGTGGCAGGGGGTCCGGCTACACCTTC.

This clonotype occurred once. The CDR3 sequence is CSARVLAGGETQYF. Written as DNA, the CDR3 is TGCAGTGCTAGGGTCCTAGCGGGTGGTGAGACCCAGTACTTC. This chain links TRBV20-1 with TRBJ2-5; TRBD2 aligns across 8 bases. The CDR3 runs 14 residues. Per germline, CDR1 DFQATT and CDR2 SNEGSKA (reference sequence). The V and J ends lost 3 bases and 5 bases, in that order; junction bases with no gene match: 8.

A few counts support this clonotype. The chain is built from TRBV6-1 and TRBJ1-5; TRBD1 might be the D (5 bases). Germline values: CDR1 MNHNS, CDR2 SASEGT. This CDR3 comprises 11 residues. V was clipped by 3 bases and J by 15 bases, with 12 bases between them. The CDR3 sequence: CASSDPGLTHF. CDR3 coding DNA: TGTGCCAGCAGTGATCCGGGACTGACGCATTTT.

The genes are TRBV11-1 and TRBJ2-1, with unresolved D. The J call may not be correct, given that the DNA end is closer to TRBJ2-7. The length of the CDR3 is 14 residues. Germline CDR1 is SGHAT and CDR2 is FQDESV (reference sequence). The CDR3 loop is CASSPTLRSNEQYF. The CDR3, as DNA: TGTGCCAGCAGCCCGACATTAAGGAGCAATGAGCAGTACTTC.